One and the same sample provided the 27 T cell receptor beta chains below, sequenced in a study of blood T cell repertoires in COVID-19. Assay: immunoSEQ multiplex PCR; the TCRdb copy retains only in-frame clones and omits some. The table has a few hundred thousand clones, around nine tenths seen once. The source material was peripheral blood. These receptors were collected from a woman in her twenties or thirties with COVID-19, enrolled during active disease.

The chain uses TRBV28 and TRBJ2-7; the match to TRBD2 covers 7 bases. There are 14 residues in the CDR3. The V segment lost 8 bases and the J segment 4 bases; nucleotides outside the gene matches: 11. Germline values: CDR1 MDHEN, CDR2 SYDVKM. CDR3 sequence: CASDPGSGGYEQYF. DNA for the CDR3: TGTGCCAGCGACCCGGGGTCGGGGGGTTACGAGCAGTACTTC.

The V and J genes are TRBV3-1 (or the pseudogene TRBV3-2) and TRBJ2-7; D gene uncertain. V lost 0 bases and J lost 5, with 11 bases in between. The CDR3 extends over 14 amino acids. CDR1 is LGHDT, CDR2 YNNKEL, per germline (reference sequence). CDR3 bases: TGTGCCAGCAGCCAAGAGGCGACCCAGGACGAGCAGTACTTC. Protein product: CASSQEATQDEQYF.

The chain couples TRBV28 to TRBJ2-3; 7 nucleotides line up with TRBD2. With V trimmed by 2 bases and J by 6 bases, 8 bases remained unmatched. CDR1 and CDR2 (germline): MDHEN, SYDVKM. This CDR3 is 15 amino acids long. CDR3 region: CASSLGAGNIDTQYF. CDR3 nucleotides: TGTGCCAGCAGTTTAGGAGCGGGGAACATTGATACGCAGTATTTT. The full variable domain, its missing parts supplied by reference TRBV28 and TRBJ2-3, is DVKVTQSSRYLVKRTGEKVFLECVQDMDHENMFWYRQDPGLGLRLIYFSYDVKMKEKGDIPEGYSVSREKKERFSLILESASTNQTSMYLCASSLGAGNIDTQYFGPGTRLTVL.

The chain carries TRBV15 and TRBJ2-2; maybe TRBD2 (5 bases). Germline V lookup: CDR1 LNHNV, CDR2 YYDKDF (reference sequence). The CDR3 runs to 15 residues. Trimming left V 2 bases short and J 5 bases short, with 12 bases between. In DNA form, the CDR3 reads TGTGCCACCAGCAGACAGGACTTAACAACCGGGGAGCTGTTTTTT. Its protein is CATSRQDLTTGELFF.

The chain carries TRBV27 and TRBJ2-4; 9 nucleotides align to TRBD2. The CDR3 extends over 14 amino acids. With V trimmed by 5 bases and J by 9 bases, 8 bases remained unmatched. Germline lookup yields CDR1 MNHEY and CDR2 SMNVEV (reference sequence). CDR3 sequence reads: CASSRPGLAGIQYF. Written as DNA, the CDR3 is TGTGCCAGCAGTAGACCGGGACTAGCAGGCATTCAGTACTTC.

The CDR3 nucleotides read TGTGCCAGCAGGCAAACTGAAGCAACTAATGAAAAACTGTTTTTT. This translates into CASRQTEATNEKLFF. The V gene is TRBV6-4, the J gene TRBJ1-4, with D unresolved. CDR3 length: 15 amino acids. Germline CDR1 MRHNA, CDR2 SNTAGT. Trimming pared 6 bases from V and 0 bases from J, leaving 11 bases between.

The chain employs TRBV24-1 and TRBJ2-5; 13 nucleotides align to TRBD2. Looked up from germline, CDR1 is KGHDR and CDR2 is SFDVKD. This CDR3 contains 16 residues. With V trimmed by 3 bases and J by 4 bases, 4 bases remained unmatched. The CDR3 nucleotides are TGTGCCACCAGTGATGCAAGACTAGCGGGAGGAGAGACCCAGTACTTC. Translating it yields CATSDARLAGGETQYF.

This clone was counted once. The rearrangement links TRBV12-3 or TRBV12-4 to TRBJ1-1, with unresolved D. This CDR3 has 13 amino acids. The germline V and J ends were trimmed by 1 base and 10 bases, with 13 bases remaining between them. The CDR3 region is CASSLGQASRAFF. DNA of the CDR3: TGTGCCAGCAGTTTAGGTCAGGCCTCCAGAGCTTTCTTT.

The chain links TRBV5-1 to TRBJ1-4; 9 bases are a match to TRBD1. V lost 3 bases, J lost 6 bases, and 3 bases stayed unmatched. This CDR3 has 14 amino acids. Germline loops: CDR1 SGHRS, CDR2 YFSETQ. The CDR3 DNA reads TGCGCCAGCAGCTGGACAGGGGTAGATGAAAAACTGTTTTTT. It is translated as CASSWTGVDEKLFF.

This clone was observed a few times. The rearrangement links TRBV23-1 to TRBJ1-2, with D possibly being TRBD1 (5 bases). TRBV23-1 is an ORF, with its function uncertain. CDR3 size: 12 residues. V gave up 10 bases and J gave up 6 bases, with 15 bases separating them. CDR3 nucleotide sequence: TGCGCCATCAACCTCTACAGGAATGGCTACACCTTC. It specifies CAINLYRNGYTF.

V gene TRBV27 combines with J gene TRBJ1-2, with TRBD1 matching 7 bases. CDR1 is MNHEY, CDR2 SMNVEV, per germline (reference sequence). V trimming: 9 bases; J trimming: 5 bases; junction bases outside the gene matches: 6. The length of the CDR3 is 12 residues. CDR3 coding DNA: TGTGCCAGTCAGGGGGATGGATATGGCTACACCTTC. Translating gives CASQGDGYGYTF.

The V call is TRBV30, the J call TRBJ1-6; 7 positions agree with TRBD1. This CDR3 is built from 11 residues. In germline, CDR1 is GTSNPN, CDR2 SVGIG (reference sequence). J gave up 15 bases and V 0 bases, and 2 bases lay outside the gene matches. The CDR3: CAWSVRDSLHF. CDR3 in DNA: TGTGCCTGGAGTGTACGGGACAGCCTCCACTTT.

The chain uses TRBV28 and TRBJ2-7; 7 bases agree with TRBD1. V was clipped by 4 bases and J by 3 bases; unmatched bases: 3. The CDR3 is made up of 13 amino acids. CDR1 MDHEN and CDR2 SYDVKM come from the germline V gene. The CDR3 DNA follows: TGTGCCAGCAGTTCGACAGGGCTCTACGAGCAGTACTTC. It codes for CASSSTGLYEQYF.

The V call is TRBV10-2, the J call TRBJ2-4, with a tentative D call TRBD2 (6 bases). The CDR3 is 15 amino acids. The V and J ends lost 2 bases and 7 bases respectively, with 15 bases between them. Germline V CDR1 and CDR2: WSHSY, SAAADI. The CDR3 DNA follows: TGCGCCAGCAGTGAGAGTGGGGGAGGAGGGAACATTCAGTACTTC. Translating gives CASSESGGGGNIQYF.

The chain carries TRBV11-2 and TRBJ2-5; TRBD2 matches at 8 bases. CDR3 size: 18 residues. The germline gives CDR1 SGHAT, CDR2 FQNNGV. Unmatched junction bases numbered 11, after V lost 0 bases and J lost 2 bases. The CDR3 nucleotides read TGTGCCAGCAGCTTAGATCTCTGGGCTAGCGGGCGACAAGAGACCCAGTACTTC. This encodes CASSLDLWASGRQETQYF.

The chain has TRBV3-1 (or the pseudogene TRBV3-2) and TRBJ2-1; 12 bases fit TRBD2. V gave up 3 bases and J gave up 7 bases; unmatched junction bases: 4. This CDR3 region has 15 residues. From germline, CDR1 is LGHDT and CDR2 YNNKEL (reference sequence). The CDR3 DNA reads TGTGCCAGCAGCCAGACTAGCGGGAGTTTTAATGAGCAGTTCTTC. It is translated as CASSQTSGSFNEQFF.

The chain is built from TRBV7-2 and TRBJ2-7; 16 positions agree with TRBD2. The CDR3 has 19 amino acids. The trim removed 2 bases at V and 5 bases at J, leaving 12 bases unmatched. Germline V gives CDR1 SGHTA, CDR2 FQGNSA. The DNA of the CDR3 is TGTGCCAGCAGCTTAAGGGCGGCGTGGGGACTAGCGGGAGGGAACGAGCAGTACTTC. It is translated as CASSLRAAWGLAGGNEQYF. Looking up the rest from reference TRBV7-2 and TRBJ2-7 gives the full variable domain: GAGVSQSPSNKVTEKGKDVELRCDPISGHTALYWYRQSLGQGLEFLIYFQGNSAPDKSGLPSDRFSAERTGGSVSTLTIQRTQQEDSAVYLCASSLRAAWGLAGGNEQYFGPGTRLTVT.

V is TRBV10-3 and J is TRBJ2-2; 11 positions match TRBD2. Germline V gives CDR1 ENHRY, CDR2 SYGVKD. This CDR3 spans 18 amino acids. J lost 0 bases, V lost 3 bases, and 6 bases had no gene match. The CDR3 loop reads CAISDLAGGPSNTGELFF. CDR3 DNA: TGTGCCATCAGTGATTTAGCGGGAGGGCCCTCGAACACCGGGGAGCTGTTTTTT.

This chain uses TRBV3-1 (or the pseudogene TRBV3-2) with TRBJ2-5; D remains ambiguous. Deletions cut 2 bases from V and 2 bases from J, with 15 bases between. The CDR3 extends over 16 amino acids. In germline, CDR1 is LGHDT, CDR2 YNNKEL (reference sequence). The CDR3 DNA follows: TGTGCCAGCAGCCAACAGTTAGTTACTAAGCAAGAGACCCAGTACTTC. It codes for CASSQQLVTKQETQYF.

The CDR3 DNA is TGTGCCAGCAGCCAGGTAGACTATGGCTACACCTTC. As protein: CASSQVDYGYTF. The chain is built from TRBV5-8 and TRBJ1-2; no clear D. Germline-derived CDR1 and CDR2 are SGHTS and YDEGEE. The CDR3 length is 12 residues. V was clipped by 4 bases and J by 3 bases, with 7 bases between them.

This chain uses TRBV4-1 with TRBJ2-7, with D perhaps TRBD2 (6 bases). V was cut by 0 bases and J by 2 bases, with 11 bases left in between. The V gene's germline CDR1 is MGHRA and CDR2 YSYEKL. This CDR3 has 15 amino acids. CDR3 nucleotide sequence: TGCGCCAGCAGCCAAGACACGGGAGCAACCTACGAGCAGTACTTC. Protein product: CASSQDTGATYEQYF.

The genes are TRBV4-3 and TRBJ2-1; D possibly corresponds to TRBD2 (6 bases). CDR3 length: 14 residues. From germline, CDR1 is LGHNA and CDR2 YSLEER. The V end lost 0 bases, the J end lost 9 bases, and 12 bases lay between the germline ends. CDR3 region: CASSQDGRDSEQFF. DNA for the CDR3: TGCGCCAGCAGCCAAGACGGGAGAGATAGTGAGCAGTTCTTC.

Comment on this clone: The sample holds other DNA sequences that translate to the same CDR3. The CDR3 region is CASSLAQGADTQYF. CDR3 nucleotide sequence: TGCGCCAGCAGCTTGGCCCAGGGGGCAGATACGCAGTATTTT. The chain uses TRBV5-1 and TRBJ2-3, with TRBD1 identical over 7 bases. The CDR3 spans 14 residues. The germline CDR1 and CDR2 sequences are SGHRS and YFSETQ. V lost 0 bases, J lost 4 bases, and 2 bases stayed unmatched.

The chain combines TRBV6-4 with TRBJ2-3; 12 bases fit TRBD2. This CDR3 has 15 residues. Losses at the gene ends were 6 bases for V and 4 bases for J; bases not matched to a gene: 5. Germline values: CDR1 MRHNA, CDR2 SNTAGT. The CDR3 here is CASRVTSGRADTQYF. The CDR3 nucleotides read TGTGCCAGCAGAGTGACTAGCGGGAGAGCAGATACGCAGTATTTT.

The V and J genes are TRBV21-1 and TRBJ1-6; TRBD1, the table's D call, lacks a check against the DNA. TRBV21-1 constitutes a pseudogene. This CDR3 comprises 16 residues. The CDR3 reads CASSNRDRELNSPLHF. The DNA for the CDR3 is TGTGCCAGCAGCAACCGGGACAGGGAACTTAATTCACCCCTCCACTTT.

The chain couples TRBV5-6 to TRBJ2-7, with TRBD1 as a possible D gene (6 bases). The V and J ends lost 4 bases and 4 bases respectively, with 12 bases between them. The V gene's germline CDR1 is SGHDT and CDR2 YYEEEE. The CDR3 is 13 residues long. CDR3 sequence reads: CASSAGVRYEQYF. CDR3 nucleotide sequence: TGTGCCAGCAGCGCAGGGGTTAGGTACGAGCAGTACTTC.

The rearrangement uses TRBV5-1 and TRBJ2-3; a weak D match, TRBD2 (6 bases). V was trimmed by 6 bases and J by 4 bases, leaving 27 bases between them. CDR1 is SGHRS, CDR2 YFSETQ, per germline. The length of the CDR3 is 18 residues. The CDR3 bases are TGCGCCAGCACCTCACTTGGGGGTGGGGGGTCGAGCGCAGATACGCAGTATTTT. Protein product: CASTSLGGGGSSADTQYF.